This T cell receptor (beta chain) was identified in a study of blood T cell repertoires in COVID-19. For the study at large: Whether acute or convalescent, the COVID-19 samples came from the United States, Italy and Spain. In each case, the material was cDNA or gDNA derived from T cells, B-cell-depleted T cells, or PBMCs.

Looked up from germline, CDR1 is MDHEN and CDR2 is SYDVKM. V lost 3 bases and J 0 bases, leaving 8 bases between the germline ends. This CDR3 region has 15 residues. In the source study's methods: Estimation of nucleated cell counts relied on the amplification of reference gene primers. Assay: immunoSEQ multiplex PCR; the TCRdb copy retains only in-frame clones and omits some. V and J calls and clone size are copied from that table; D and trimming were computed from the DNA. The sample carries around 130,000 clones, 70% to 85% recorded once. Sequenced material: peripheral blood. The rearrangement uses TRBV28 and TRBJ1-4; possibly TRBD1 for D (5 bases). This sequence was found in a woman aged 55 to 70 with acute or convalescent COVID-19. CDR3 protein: CASSFGGATNEKLFF. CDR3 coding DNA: TGTGCCAGCAGTTTTGGGGGGGCAACTAATGAAAAACTGTTTTTT.